The 9 T cell receptor beta chains reported below all come from one sample, sequenced in a study of human T cells and chemical hapten exposure (dated by TCRdb to 2020 to 2022). Preparation of the library involved RACE. The sequencer listed for this sample is NextSeq 500. The public reads were run again by TCRdb, first through fastp at Q25 and then through MiXCR, and only productive beta chains were kept. Every entry covers one CDR3 protein and lists the most common genes and DNA from its rows. Counted in this sample were just over 350,000 distinct CDR3 sequences; about 6.3% of them appeared once. The leading ten clones occupy roughly 5.4% of the sample. This specimen's time point label, interpreted: patch test 2, 6 weeks after DPC sensitization. The sample's treatment or condition label, in plain terms: therapeutic diphenylcyclopropenone sensitization with weekly scalp DPC. Sequenced material: whole blood, taken in connection with sensitization to the hapten diphenylcyclopropenone (DPC). These receptors were taken from a woman between 18 and 29 years old with alopecia areata. Some clones in this sample may be carry-over from other donors' samples.

This chain uses TRBV29-1 with TRBJ2-7, with D unclear. V was cut by 4 bases and J by 4 bases, with 11 bases left in between. This CDR3 spans 12 amino acids. Germline-derived CDR1 and CDR2 are SQVTM and ANQGSEA. The chain's CDR3 is CSVAIAAYEQYF. The DNA for the CDR3 is TGCAGCGTTGCTATTGCGGCTTACGAGCAGTACTTC.

In this sample, this clonotype turned up a few times. This chain uses TRBV5-4 with TRBJ2-3; D perhaps matches TRBD1 (5 bases). Trimming took off 1 base at V and 1 base at J, with 13 bases between the two ends. CDR1 SGHNT and CDR2 YYREEE come from the germline V gene (reference sequence). The CDR3 loop spans 16 amino acids. CDR3 coding DNA: TGTGCCAGCAGCTTGATAAGGGGTGGCGGCACAGATACGCAGTATTTT. Its translation is CASSLIRGGGTDTQYF.

This clonotype was found a few times. The chain is built from TRBV27 and TRBJ1-1; D may be TRBD1 (6 bases). CDR3 length: 17 residues. V lost 6 bases to trimming and J lost 5 bases, with 25 bases between them. Looked up from germline, CDR1 is MNHEY and CDR2 is SMNVEV (reference sequence). DNA of the CDR3: TGTGCCAGCAGCTCGGAATCCGTTCCAAGGGGGGGTACTGAAGCTTTCTTT. It specifies CASSSESVPRGGTEAFF.

This clonotype was detected many times. The J gene is TRBJ2-3, the V gene TRBV7-2; TRBD2 matches at 10 bases. V was pared by 1 base and J by 2 bases, with 6 bases of the junction left unmatched. This CDR3 has 17 residues. From germline, CDR1 is SGHTA and CDR2 FQGNSA. DNA for the CDR3: TGTGCCAGCAGCTTAGGGTGGAGCGGGGGGGCCACAGATACGCAGTATTTT. Encoded protein: CASSLGWSGGATDTQYF.

This clonotype was observed many times. The chain links TRBV29-1 to TRBJ1-2; no reliable D call. The germline V and J ends were trimmed by 5 bases and 5 bases, with 15 bases remaining between them. CDR1 is SQVTM and CDR2 is ANQGSEA in the germline V gene. CDR3 length: 13 residues. CDR3 sequence reads: CSVREEGSYGYTF. The CDR3 coding sequence is TGCAGCGTTCGGGAAGAGGGTTCGTATGGCTACACCTTC.

J is TRBJ1-4 and V is TRBV4-2, with a weak D call TRBD1 (5 bases). The germline gives CDR1 LGHNA, CDR2 YNFKEQ. There are 16 residues in the CDR3. The V gene lost 4 bases and the J gene lost 4 bases, with 16 bases spanning the gap. The CDR3 loop reads CASSLKGVTVNEKLFF. The CDR3 coding sequence is TGTGCCAGCAGCCTTAAAGGGGTTACGGTTAATGAAAAACTGTTTTTT.

The rearrangement joins TRBV7-2 to TRBJ1-4; 8 bases are a match to TRBD1. This CDR3 is 16 amino acids long. V trimming: 2 bases; J trimming: 1 base; junction bases outside the gene matches: 3. The germline V gene encodes CDR1 SGHTA and CDR2 FQGNSA. The CDR3 DNA is TGTGCCAGCAGCTTACAGGGGGCCCTAACTAATGAAAAACTGTTTTTT. This sequence encodes CASSLQGALTNEKLFF.

This clonotype was seen repeatedly, ten times or more. CDR3 loop: CASSFANQPQHF. The CDR3 coding sequence is TGTGCCAGCAGTTTCGCCAATCAGCCCCAGCATTTT. V gene TRBV28 combines with J gene TRBJ1-5; no reliable D call. The CDR3 loop spans 12 amino acids. Germline CDR1 reads MDHEN; CDR2 reads SYDVKM. The V and J ends lost 3 bases and 3 bases respectively, with 3 bases between them. The complete variable domain, with remaining parts taken from reference TRBV28 and TRBJ1-5, reads DVKVTQSSRYLVKRTGEKVFLECVQDMDHENMFWYRQDPGLGLRLIYFSYDVKMKEKGDIPEGYSVSREKKERFSLILESASTNQTSMYLCASSFANQPQHFGDGTRLSIL.

This clonotype showed up just a few times. The rearrangement joins TRBV4-1 to TRBJ2-7, with D maybe TRBD1 (8 bases). CDR1 and CDR2 (germline): MGHRA, YSYEKL. V was cut by 4 bases and J by 2 bases, with 15 bases left in between. The CDR3 consists of 15 residues. CDR3 residues: CASSREGQATYEQYF. CDR3 DNA sequence: TGCGCCAGCAGCCGGGAGGGACAGGCCACCTACGAGCAGTACTTC.